These 8 T cell receptor beta chains were all obtained from the same sample, sequenced in a study of cytomegalovirus exposure and HLA in healthy donors. Use of 60 Vbeta and 13 Jbeta primers characterized the PCR. TCRdb keeps only in-frame clones here, not all; method: immunoSEQ multiplex PCR. The data show approximately 200,000 clones, around 81% seen once. Sequencing was done on a sample of PBMCs. The source of these receptors is a man younger than 40 in good health and CMV-seronegative.

In this sample, this clone turned up a few times. The chain has TRBV15 and TRBJ2-1; D may be TRBD2 (5 bases). CDR1 and CDR2 (germline): LNHNV, YYDKDF (reference sequence). Trimming removed 5 bases from V and 0 bases from J, with 23 bases in between. This CDR3 is 19 amino acids long. CDR3 in amino acids: CATSPDTGQSGSSYNEQFF. CDR3 nucleotide sequence: TGTGCCACCAGCCCCGATACCGGGCAAAGTGGGAGCTCCTACAATGAGCAGTTCTTC.

Of note for this clone: The identical CDR3 is also encoded by other nucleotide sequences in the sample. The chain has TRBV9 and TRBJ2-5; 7 nucleotides match TRBD1. The V and J ends lost 2 bases and 4 bases, in that order; junction bases with no gene match: 5. CDR1 and CDR2 (germline): SGDLS, YYNGEE. The CDR3 is 14 amino acids. In DNA form, the CDR3 reads TGTGCCAGCAGCGTCGGACAGGCCGGAGAGACCCAGTACTTC. Its protein product is CASSVGQAGETQYF.

V usage is TRBV2 and J usage is TRBJ1-5; D is uncertain. Looked up from germline, CDR1 is SNHLY and CDR2 is FYNNEI. The V end lost 7 bases, the J end lost 2 bases, and 9 bases lay between the germline ends. The CDR3 is 13 residues long. Written as DNA, the CDR3 is TGTGCCAGCAAGCCCGGGGGCAATCAGCCCCAGCATTTT. It encodes CASKPGGNQPQHF.

This clone was detected a few times. The V call is TRBV6-1, the J call TRBJ2-5; TRBD1 matches at 12 bases. The J call could be wrong; TRBJ2-7 is a better fit for the DNA end. Germline-derived CDR1 and CDR2 are MNHNS and SASEGT. This CDR3 comprises 15 residues. CDR3 sequence: CASSEGQGAGYEQYF. For the CDR3, the DNA is TGTGCCAGCAGTGAGGGACAGGGGGCCGGCTACGAGCAGTACTTC.

This sequence joins TRBV19 and TRBJ2-7; no clear D gene. The CDR3 runs to 13 residues. CDR1 and CDR2 (germline): LNHDA, SQIVND (reference sequence). The V and J ends lost 8 bases and 1 base respectively, with 12 bases between them. The CDR3, as DNA: TGTGCCAGTGCGGCCGGTCCATCCTACGAGCAGTACTTC. Translated: CASAAGPSYEQYF.

Notes on this clone: This same CDR3 is encoded by further DNA sequences in the sample. The V gene is TRBV6-5, the J gene TRBJ1-1; D remains unclear. V was trimmed by 0 bases and J by 1 base, leaving 6 bases between them. Germline V lookup: CDR1 MNHEY, CDR2 SVGAGI. The CDR3 consists of 14 residues. CDR3 sequence: CASSYSGGNTEAFF. The CDR3 DNA follows: TGTGCCAGCAGTTACTCTGGCGGGAACACTGAAGCTTTCTTT.

This chain links TRBV27 with TRBJ2-7, with D perhaps TRBD1 (6 bases). This CDR3 has 17 amino acids. With 5 bases removed from V and 5 bases from J, the gap between germline ends came to 25 bases. In germline, CDR1 is MNHEY, CDR2 SMNVEV (reference sequence). DNA of the CDR3: TGTGCCAGCAGTCCCTTAGTGCCCGGGACATTGAAGGACGAGCAGTACTTC. Protein: CASSPLVPGTLKDEQYF.

V is TRBV5-1 and J is TRBJ2-7; D may be TRBD2 (6 bases). Trimming took off 0 bases at V and 0 bases at J, with 10 bases between the two ends. This CDR3 contains 15 residues. Germline CDR1 SGHRS, CDR2 YFSETQ. CDR3 sequence (DNA): TGCGCCAGCAGCTTGGATGTGGGGGGCTCCTACGAGCAGTACTTC. This sequence encodes CASSLDVGGSYEQYF.